The T cell receptor (beta chain) described here comes from a study of tissue T cells after allogeneic stem cell transplantation. Regarding the study as a whole: This small cohort was clinically heterogeneous, and sampling depth was a limitation. Anatomically similar tissues had similar TCR repertoires within each patient.

This clone turned up a few times. Its target is not known. Each gene name is a mouse one. The read ends 1 residue shy of where the CDR3 ends; the end is completed using the germline J gene. Method: immunoSEQ multiplex PCR; TCRdb's copy keeps in-frame clones and lacks some. The data show under 8,000 clones, 45% to 60% seen once. Described time point: mouse harvest day 7 after allogeneic transplant. Tail vein injection delivered 10^7 T-cell-depleted bone marrow cells and 10^6 splenic CD5+ T cells. B6 (H2b) cells into BALB/c (H2d) mice; tissues taken at day 7 or 14. Germline CDR1 reads LGHNA; CDR2 reads YNLKQL (reference sequence). V shed 1 base, J shed 3 bases, and the junction held 3 bases outside the gene matches. This CDR3 region has 16 residues.

The sample comprised lymph node tissue. The chain is built from TRBV5 and TRBJ2-3; 11 bases align to TRBD2. This receptor was taken from a female BALB/c mouse given C57BL/6 T cells with graft-versus-host disease after an allogeneic hematopoietic cell transplant. CDR3 DNA, as far as it was read: TGTGCCAGCAGCCAAGGACTGGGGGGGGAGGCAGAAACGCTGTAT. Its protein product is CASSQGLGGEAETLY. The full CDR3 protein reads CASSQGLGGEAETLYF.